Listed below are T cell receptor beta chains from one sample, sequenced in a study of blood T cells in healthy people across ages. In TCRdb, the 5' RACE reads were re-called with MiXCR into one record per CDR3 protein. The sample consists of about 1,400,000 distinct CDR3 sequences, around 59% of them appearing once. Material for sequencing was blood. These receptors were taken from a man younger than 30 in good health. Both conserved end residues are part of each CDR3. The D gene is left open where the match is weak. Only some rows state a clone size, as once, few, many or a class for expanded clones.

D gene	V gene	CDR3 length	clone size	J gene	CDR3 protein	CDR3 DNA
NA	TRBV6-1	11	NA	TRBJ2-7	CASSVRGEQYF	TGTGCCAGCAGTGTCCGGGGCGAGCAGTACTTC
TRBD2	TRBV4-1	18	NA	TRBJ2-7	CASSQPPSGGRLSYEQYF	TGCGCCAGCAGCCAACCCCCTAGCGGGGGCAGACTTTCCTACGAGCAGTACTTC
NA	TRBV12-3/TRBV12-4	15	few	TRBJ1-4	CASSYQTMRNEKLFF	TGTGCCAGCAGTTACCAGACAATGCGTAATGAAAAACTGTTTTTT
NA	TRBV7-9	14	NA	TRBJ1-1	CASSPPLRRTEAFF	TGTGCCAGCAGCCCGCCCCTTCGGCGGACTGAAGCTTTCTTT
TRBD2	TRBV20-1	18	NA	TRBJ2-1	CSARDTAPGTSVNNEQFF	TGCAGTGCTAGAGACACCGCACCGGGGACTAGCGTAAACAATGAGCAGTTCTTC
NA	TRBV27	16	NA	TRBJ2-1	CASSLYGGHSYNEQFF	TGTGCCAGCAGTTTATACGGGGGGCACTCCTACAATGAGCAGTTCTTC
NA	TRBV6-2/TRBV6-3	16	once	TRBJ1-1	CASSYSSGGPRGEAFF	TGTGCCAGCAGTTACTCTTCGGGGGGCCCCCGCGGTGAAGCTTTCTTT
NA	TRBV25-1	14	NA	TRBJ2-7	CASSPRSRLHEQYF	TGTGCCAGCAGCCCCCGTTCCCGGCTTCACGAGCAGTACTTC
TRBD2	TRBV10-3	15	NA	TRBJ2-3	CAIRRTGGSTDTQYF	TGTGCCATCAGAAGGACGGGAGGATCTACAGATACGCAGTATTTT
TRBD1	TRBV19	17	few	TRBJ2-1	CASSSPFDRGQNNEQFF	TGTGCCAGTAGTTCTCCCTTCGACAGGGGCCAAAACAATGAGCAGTTCTTC
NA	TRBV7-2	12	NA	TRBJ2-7	CASSFFSGEQYF	TGTGCCAGCAGCTTCTTTTCCGGCGAGCAGTACTTC
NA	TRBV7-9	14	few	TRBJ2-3	CASSPTQHTDTQYF	TGTGCCAGCAGCCCCACACAGCACACAGATACGCAGTATTTT
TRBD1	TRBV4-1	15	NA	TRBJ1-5	CASSQEDRGSQPQHF	TGCGCCAGCAGCCAAGAGGACAGGGGATCTCAGCCCCAGCATTTT
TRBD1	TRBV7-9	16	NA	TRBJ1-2	CASSPSGQGPFYGHTF	TGTGCCAGCAGCCCAAGTGGACAGGGGCCCTTCTATGGCCACACCTTC
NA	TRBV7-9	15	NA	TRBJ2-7	CASSLVARGGNEQYF	TGTGCCAGCAGCTTGGTAGCCAGGGGAGGGAACGAGCAGTACTTC
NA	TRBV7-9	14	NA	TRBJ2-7	CASSSGAASYEQYF	TGTGCCAGCAGCTCGGGAGCGGCCTCCTACGAGCAGTACTTC
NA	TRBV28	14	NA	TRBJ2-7	CASSFGAGFYEQYF	TGTGCCAGCAGCTTCGGAGCAGGGTTCTACGAGCAGTACTTC
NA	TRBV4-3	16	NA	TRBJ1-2	CASSQDHPRVAFGYTF	TGCGCCAGCAGCCAAGACCATCCAAGGGTCGCCTTTGGCTACACCTTC
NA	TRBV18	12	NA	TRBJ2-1	CASSILSDEQFF	TGTGCCAGCTCAATCTTAAGCGATGAGCAGTTCTTC
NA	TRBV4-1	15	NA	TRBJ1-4	CASSQEAGLAEKLFF	TGCGCCAGCAGCCAAGAGGCGGGGCTCGCTGAAAAACTGTTTTTT
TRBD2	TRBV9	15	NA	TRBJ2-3	CASSVGGLAGDTQYF	TGTGCCAGCAGCGTAGGGGGACTAGCGGGGGATACGCAGTATTTT
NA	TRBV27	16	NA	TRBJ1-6	CASSPRQGLPNSPLHF	TGTGCCAGCAGTCCACGACAAGGGTTGCCCAATTCACCCCTCCACTTT
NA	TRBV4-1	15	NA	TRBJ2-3	CASSQEADLTDTQYF	TGCGCCAGCAGCCAAGAAGCCGACTTAACAGATACGCAGTATTTT
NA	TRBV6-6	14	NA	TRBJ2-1	CASNPPGGGYEQFF	TGTGCCAGCAATCCCCCGGGGGGCGGCTATGAGCAGTTCTTC
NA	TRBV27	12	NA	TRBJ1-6	CASSPGNLPLHF	TGTGCCAGCAGTCCGGGCAACCTACCCCTCCACTTT
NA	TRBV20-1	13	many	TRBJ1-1	CSASGMIETEAFF	TGCAGTGCATCTGGGATGATAGAGACTGAAGCTTTCTTT
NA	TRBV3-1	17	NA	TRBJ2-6	CASSQDWEAARANVLTF	TGTGCCAGCAGCCAAGATTGGGAGGCCGCCAGAGCCAACGTCCTGACTTTC
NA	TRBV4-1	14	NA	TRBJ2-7	CTSSQVLFSYEQYF	TGCACCAGCAGCCAAGTCCTGTTCTCCTACGAGCAGTACTTC
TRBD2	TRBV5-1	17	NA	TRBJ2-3	CASSPHSSGSVADTQYF	TGCGCCAGCAGCCCACACTCTAGCGGGAGTGTGGCAGATACGCAGTATTTT
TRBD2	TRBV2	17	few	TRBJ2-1	CASKGLAGGRGHNEQFF	TGTGCCAGCAAGGGACTAGCGGGAGGTCGTGGCCACAATGAGCAGTTCTTC
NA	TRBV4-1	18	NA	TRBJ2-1	CASSQVGAGRILFHEQFF	TGCGCCAGCAGCCAAGTCGGGGCAGGGCGCATACTATTTCATGAGCAGTTCTTC
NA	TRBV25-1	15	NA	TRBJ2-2	CASSVWGGGTGELFF	TGTGCCAGCAGTGTTTGGGGAGGCGGCACCGGGGAGCTGTTTTTT